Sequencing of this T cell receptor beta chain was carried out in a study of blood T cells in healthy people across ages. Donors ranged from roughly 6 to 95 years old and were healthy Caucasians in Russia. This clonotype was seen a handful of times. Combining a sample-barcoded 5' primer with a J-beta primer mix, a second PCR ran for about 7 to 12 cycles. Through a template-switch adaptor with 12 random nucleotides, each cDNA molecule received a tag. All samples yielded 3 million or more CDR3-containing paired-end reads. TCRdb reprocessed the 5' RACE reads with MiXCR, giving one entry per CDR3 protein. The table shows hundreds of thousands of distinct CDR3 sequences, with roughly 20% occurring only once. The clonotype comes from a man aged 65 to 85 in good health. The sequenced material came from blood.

The CDR3 protein is CAWTNGQGSQPQHF. As DNA, the CDR3 is TGTGCCTGGACCAACGGACAGGGCAGTCAGCCCCAGCATTTT. The chain joins TRBV30 to TRBJ1-5, with 8 bases fitting TRBD1. This CDR3 region has 14 residues. The V gene's germline CDR1 is GTSNPN and CDR2 SVGIG (reference sequence). V dropped 4 bases and J dropped 6; count of bases not matched to a gene: 8.